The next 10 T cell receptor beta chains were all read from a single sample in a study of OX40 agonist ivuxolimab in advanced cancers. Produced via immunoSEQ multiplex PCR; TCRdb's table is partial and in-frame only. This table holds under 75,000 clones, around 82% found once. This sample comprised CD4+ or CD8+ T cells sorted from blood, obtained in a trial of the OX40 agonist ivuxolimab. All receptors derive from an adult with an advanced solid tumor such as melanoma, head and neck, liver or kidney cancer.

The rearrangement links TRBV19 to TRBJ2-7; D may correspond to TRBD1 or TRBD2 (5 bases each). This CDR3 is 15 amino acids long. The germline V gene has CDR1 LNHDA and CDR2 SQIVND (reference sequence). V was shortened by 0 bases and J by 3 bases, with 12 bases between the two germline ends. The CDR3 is CASSIDGTVYYEQYF. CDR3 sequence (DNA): TGTGCCAGTAGTATAGACGGGACGGTATACTACGAGCAGTACTTC.

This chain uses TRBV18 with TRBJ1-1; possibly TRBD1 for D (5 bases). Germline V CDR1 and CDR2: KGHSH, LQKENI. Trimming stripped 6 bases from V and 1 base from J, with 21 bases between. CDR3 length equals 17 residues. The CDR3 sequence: CASSPIPSGSSNTEAFF. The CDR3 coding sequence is TGTGCCAGCTCTCCTATACCATCAGGGAGTTCGAACACTGAAGCTTTCTTT.

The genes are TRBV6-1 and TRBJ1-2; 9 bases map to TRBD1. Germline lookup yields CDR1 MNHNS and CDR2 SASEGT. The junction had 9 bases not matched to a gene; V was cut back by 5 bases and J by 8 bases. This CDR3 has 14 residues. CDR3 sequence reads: CASSSSDRGGGYTF. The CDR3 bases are TGTGCCAGCAGTTCATCGGACAGGGGAGGAGGCTACACCTTC.

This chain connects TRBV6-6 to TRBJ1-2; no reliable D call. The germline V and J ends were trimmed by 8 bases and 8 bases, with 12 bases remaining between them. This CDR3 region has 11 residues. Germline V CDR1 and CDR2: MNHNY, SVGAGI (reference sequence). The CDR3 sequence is CASGYGRGYTF. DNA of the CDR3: TGTGCCAGCGGGTACGGCCGGGGCTACACCTTC.

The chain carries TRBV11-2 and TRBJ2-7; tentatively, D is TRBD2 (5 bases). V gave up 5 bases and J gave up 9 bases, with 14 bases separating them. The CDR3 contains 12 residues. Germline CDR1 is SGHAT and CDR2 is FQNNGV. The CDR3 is CASSHLAGRQYF. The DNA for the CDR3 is TGTGCCAGCAGCCACCTGGCGGGTCGGCAGTACTTC.

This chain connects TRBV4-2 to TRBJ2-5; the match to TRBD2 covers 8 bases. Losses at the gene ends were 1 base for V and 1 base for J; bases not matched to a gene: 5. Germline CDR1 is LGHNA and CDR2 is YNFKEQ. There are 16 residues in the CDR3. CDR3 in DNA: TGTGCCAGCAGCCAAGGGAGAGCGGGGGTCCAAGAGACCCAGTACTTC. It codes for CASSQGRAGVQETQYF.

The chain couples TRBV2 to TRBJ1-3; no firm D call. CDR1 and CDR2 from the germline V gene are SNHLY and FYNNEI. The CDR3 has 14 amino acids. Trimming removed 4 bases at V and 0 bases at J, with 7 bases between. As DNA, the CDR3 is TGTGCCAGCAGTGTCCCGAGCTCTGGAAACACCATATATTTT. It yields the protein CASSVPSSGNTIYF.

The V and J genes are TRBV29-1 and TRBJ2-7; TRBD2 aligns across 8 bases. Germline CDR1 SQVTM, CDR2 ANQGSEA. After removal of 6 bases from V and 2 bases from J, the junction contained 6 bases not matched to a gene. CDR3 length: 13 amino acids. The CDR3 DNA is TGCAGCGTGGCTTCCGGGGGGGCCTACGAGCAGTACTTC. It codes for CSVASGGAYEQYF.

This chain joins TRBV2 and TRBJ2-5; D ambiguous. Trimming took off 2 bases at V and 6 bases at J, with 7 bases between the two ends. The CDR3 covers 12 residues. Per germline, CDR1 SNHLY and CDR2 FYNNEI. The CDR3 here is CASSEIGKTQYF. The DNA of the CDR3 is TGTGCCAGCAGTGAAATCGGCAAGACCCAGTACTTC. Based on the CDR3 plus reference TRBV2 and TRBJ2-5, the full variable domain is EPEVTQTPSHQVTQMGQEVILRCVPISNHLYFYWYRQILGQKVEFLVSFYNNEISEKSEIFDDQFSVERPDGSNFTLKIRSTKLEDSAMYFCASSEIGKTQYFGPGTRLLVL.

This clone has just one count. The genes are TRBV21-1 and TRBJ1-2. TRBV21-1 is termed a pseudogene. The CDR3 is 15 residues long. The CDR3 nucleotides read TGTGCCAGCAGCACCCCACAAAAAAAGGGATATGGCTACACCTTC. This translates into CASSTPQKKGYGYTF.